These 23 T cell receptor beta chains originate from one sample sequenced in a study of naive and memory T cell subsets. Both TRBC1 and TRBC2 were covered by a beta constant-region primer of two equimolar oligonucleotides. MiXCR was run by TCRdb on the UMI-ligation and nested PCR reads, yielding one entry per CDR3 protein. The sample has 120,000 to 150,000 distinct CDR3 sequences, more than 15% seen once. The sequencing sample was made of naive CD4+ T cells from blood. The receptors were gathered from a human donor in good health.

Comments on this clonotype: A junction end diverges from the germline sequence, so it may reflect a read error. This rearrangement joins TRBV20-1 to TRBJ2-2; TRBD2 matches 8 bases. The germline gives CDR1 DFQATT, CDR2 SNEGSKA (reference sequence). CDR3 length: 14 residues. CDR3 DNA sequence: TGCAGTGCCAGAGCGGGAGAGGCTTCCGGGGAGCTGTTTTTT. Residues: CSARAGEASGELFF.

This chain joins TRBV15 and TRBJ1-1; possible D gene TRBD1, 5 bases. Trimming stripped 5 bases from V and 1 base from J, with 11 bases between. This CDR3 is 14 amino acids long. CDR1 is LNHNV and CDR2 is YYDKDF in the germline V gene (reference sequence). The DNA of the CDR3 is TGTGCCACCAGCCCAATGACAGCGAACACTGAAGCTTTCTTT. Translation gives CATSPMTANTEAFF.

The table lists this clonotype with a few counts. The V gene is TRBV3-1, the J gene TRBJ2-7; TRBD2 matches 9 bases. The CDR3 contains 17 residues. V lost 4 bases to trimming and J lost 5 bases; unmatched junction nucleotides: 15. CDR1 is LGHDT and CDR2 is YNNKEL in the germline V gene (reference sequence). Here the CDR3 reads CASSRRGWREGLNEQYF. The CDR3 DNA reads as TGTGCCAGCAGCCGAAGAGGATGGCGGGAGGGTCTAAACGAGCAGTACTTC.

In its sample, this clonotype was seen a few times. V gene TRBV12-3 or TRBV12-4 combines with J gene TRBJ1-6; TRBD1 might be the D (6 bases). The CDR3 covers 14 residues. The V and J ends lost 3 bases and 7 bases respectively, with 10 bases between them. CDR3 nucleotides: TGTGCCAGCAGTTTTCGGGGGACAAATTCACCCCTCCACTTT. Protein sequence: CASSFRGTNSPLHF.

In this sample, this clonotype turned up many times. The gene calls are TRBV29-1 and TRBJ2-3; D is possibly TRBD1 (6 bases). This CDR3 has 13 residues. Germline V lookup: CDR1 SQVTM, CDR2 ANQGSEA. With 2 bases removed from V and 3 bases from J, the gap between germline ends came to 9 bases. The CDR3 coding sequence is TGCAGCGTTGAAAGGGGGTCGACAGATACGCAGTATTTT. Amino acid sequence: CSVERGSTDTQYF.

This sequence joins TRBV7-2 and TRBJ2-7; TRBD1 agrees at 7 bases. Germline V CDR1 and CDR2: SGHTA, FQGNSA. Trimming took 6 bases from V and 5 from J; bases not matched to a gene: 13. This CDR3 region has 15 residues. CDR3 bases: TGTGCCAGCAGGGGTCCCTACAGGGGACGCGACGAGCAGTACTTC. Translating it yields CASRGPYRGRDEQYF.

A few counts support this clonotype. The V call is TRBV12-3 or TRBV12-4, the J call TRBJ2-7, with D unclear. V was trimmed by 4 bases and J by 4 bases, leaving 8 bases between them. The CDR3 has 12 amino acids. The DNA for the CDR3 is TGTGCCAGCAGTTACTGGGGTTACGAGCAGTACTTC. Protein sequence: CASSYWGYEQYF.

The chain couples TRBV7-2 to TRBJ2-3, with 7 positions matching TRBD2. V gave up 5 bases and J gave up 10 bases; unmatched junction bases: 9. The germline gives CDR1 SGHTA, CDR2 FQGNSA. This CDR3 contains 13 residues. The CDR3 DNA reads as TGTGCCAGCAGCCCCGGACTAGATCGGCCGCAGTATTTT. Its protein is CASSPGLDRPQYF.

The chain is built from TRBV7-2 and TRBJ2-3, with 10 bases that match TRBD2. There are 17 residues in the CDR3. V trimming: 1 base; J trimming: 2 bases; junction bases outside the gene matches: 6. Germline V lookup: CDR1 SGHTA, CDR2 FQGNSA. The CDR3 loop reads CASSLGTSGMATDTQYF. CDR3 sequence (DNA): TGTGCCAGCAGCTTAGGAACTAGCGGGATGGCCACAGATACGCAGTATTTT.

This clonotype appeared a few times. The rearrangement links TRBV16 to TRBJ2-1, with D possibly being TRBD2 (5 bases). The germline CDR1 and CDR2 sequences are KGHSY and FQNENV. The CDR3 is 15 residues long. V was clipped by 7 bases and J by 7 bases, with 20 bases between them. DNA of the CDR3: TGTGCCAGCATCGAGAAGGGAGAAGCCTGGAATGAGCAGTTCTTC. Translated: CASIEKGEAWNEQFF.

This clonotype was found a few times. The rearrangement links TRBV7-2 to TRBJ2-1, with 8 bases identical to TRBD1. J gave up 3 bases and V 1 base, and 5 bases lay outside the gene matches. The CDR3 loop spans 16 amino acids. The germline V gene encodes CDR1 SGHTA and CDR2 FQGNSA. The CDR3 sequence: CASSLDQGAIYNEQFF. The CDR3 nucleotides are TGTGCCAGCAGCTTAGATCAGGGGGCAATCTACAATGAGCAGTTCTTC.

This clonotype was observed a handful of times. The chain recombines TRBV5-1 with TRBJ2-1, with 11 bases matching TRBD2. CDR3 size: 17 residues. V was clipped by 3 bases and J by 8 bases; unmatched bases: 13. Germline lookup yields CDR1 SGHRS and CDR2 YFSETQ. The CDR3 sequence is CASSSSLAGGSMHEQFF. The DNA of the CDR3 is TGCGCCAGCAGCTCGAGCTTAGCGGGAGGGTCCATGCATGAGCAGTTCTTC.

The V gene is TRBV18, the J gene TRBJ2-3; TRBD2 agrees at 7 bases. The V segment lost 2 bases and the J segment 0 bases; nucleotides outside the gene matches: 2. From germline, CDR1 is KGHSH and CDR2 LQKENI. This CDR3 spans 15 amino acids. CDR3 DNA: TGTGCCAGCTCACCAAGCGGGATAAGCACAGATACGCAGTATTTT. Protein sequence: CASSPSGISTDTQYF.

This clonotype was observed a handful of times. The CDR3 DNA reads TGTGCCAGCAAAGCCGTCGGAAACACCATATATTTT. Protein product: CASKAVGNTIYF. The chain carries TRBV7-9 and TRBJ1-3; D gene unclear. V was cut by 7 bases and J by 4 bases, with 8 bases left in between. This CDR3 region has 12 residues. Germline CDR1 SEHNR, CDR2 FQNEAQ (reference sequence). Supplemented by reference TRBV7-9 and TRBJ1-3, the full variable domain reads DTGVSQNPRHKITKRGQNVTFRCDPISEHNRLYWYRQTLGQGPEFLTYFQNEAQLEKSRLLSDRFSAERPKGSFSTLEIQRTEQGDSAMYLCASKAVGNTIYFGEGSWLTVV.

The chain links TRBV28 to TRBJ2-7; TRBD2 matches 7 bases. V shed 1 base, J shed 0 bases, and the junction held 6 bases outside the gene matches. The CDR3 length is 16 residues. CDR1 is MDHEN and CDR2 is SYDVKM in the germline V gene. The CDR3: CASSLLGERDSYEQYF. The CDR3 region has the DNA TGTGCCAGCAGTTTATTGGGTGAGCGGGACTCCTACGAGCAGTACTTC.

This clonotype came up a few times. The genes are TRBV20-1 and TRBJ2-2; either TRBD1 or TRBD2 may supply D (5 bases each). Germline CDR1 DFQATT, CDR2 SNEGSKA (reference sequence). The V end was cut by 6 bases, the J end by 0 bases, with 11 bases between. CDR3 length: 14 amino acids. CDR3 sequence (DNA): TGCAGTGCCACCGGGACCACGAACACCGGGGAGCTGTTTTTT. The encoded protein is CSATGTTNTGELFF.

This chain's CDR3 is CASSLKFTSTDTQYF. The CDR3 region has the DNA TGTGCCAGCAGCCTAAAATTTACAAGCACAGATACGCAGTATTTT. The chain employs TRBV7-8 and TRBJ2-3; D unclear. The V gene's germline CDR1 is SGHVS and CDR2 FQNEAQ. Trimming pared 5 bases from V and 0 bases from J, leaving 12 bases between. This CDR3 has 15 amino acids.

The chain couples TRBV6-4 to TRBJ2-1; 11 bases line up with TRBD2. The CDR3 runs 15 residues. From germline, CDR1 is MRHNA and CDR2 SNTAGT. V lost 1 base, J lost 4 bases, and 0 bases stayed unmatched. CDR3 nucleotide sequence: TGTGCCAGCAGTGACTTAGCGGGAGGGTACAATGAGCAGTTCTTC. Protein product: CASSDLAGGYNEQFF.

For the CDR3, the DNA is TGTGCCAGCAGCCAAGTGACGGGAGGGCCCAGTGAGCAGTTCTTC. Translation: CASSQVTGGPSEQFF. The genes are TRBV14 and TRBJ2-1; TRBD2 aligns across 8 bases. V lost 1 base, J lost 9 bases, and 8 bases stayed unmatched. The CDR3 is 15 residues long. The germline V gene has CDR1 SGHDN and CDR2 FVKESK.

This chain joins TRBV7-8 and TRBJ2-5, with 10 bases matching TRBD2. Germline assignment: CDR1 SGHVS and CDR2 FQNEAQ. The CDR3 is 17 amino acids. Losses at the gene ends were 1 base for V and 0 bases for J; bases not matched to a gene: 5. In DNA form, the CDR3 reads TGTGCCAGCAGCTTAGGGGTTAGCGGGAGGTACCAAGAGACCCAGTACTTC. The encoded protein is CASSLGVSGRYQETQYF.

This clonotype was observed many times. This chain connects TRBV10-2 to TRBJ2-2; TRBD1 or TRBD2 may be the D gene (5 bases each). CDR3 length equals 15 residues. V lost 5 bases, J lost 0 bases, and 10 bases lay in between. CDR1 is WSHSY and CDR2 is SAAADI in the germline V gene. This CDR3 is CASSPGRTNTGELFF. The CDR3 bases are TGCGCCAGCAGTCCGGGACGTACGAACACCGGGGAGCTGTTTTTT.

V gene TRBV7-2 combines with J gene TRBJ2-7; maybe TRBD2 (6 bases). Germline V gene data show CDR1 as SGHTA and CDR2 as FQGNSA. The V end lost 5 bases, the J end lost 3 bases, and 17 bases lay between the germline ends. The CDR3 loop spans 15 amino acids. The CDR3 sequence is CASSKPGAGNYEQYF. CDR3 nucleotide sequence: TGTGCCAGCAGCAAACCTGGGGCGGGAAACTACGAGCAGTACTTC.

This clonotype was counted only a few times. The DNA of the CDR3 is TGTGCCAGCAGTGAAGCCGGGACGGAAACAGATACGCAGTATTTT. Translated: CASSEAGTETDTQYF. The genes are TRBV2 and TRBJ2-3; D could derive from TRBD1 or TRBD2 (5 bases each). Trimming pared 0 bases from V and 3 bases from J, leaving 10 bases between. The CDR3 covers 15 residues. Germline V gene data show CDR1 as SNHLY and CDR2 as FYNNEI.